A single TCR beta chain is shown here with its context. It lacks a known antigen. Base quality data are lacking; no much larger clone is found one base away. Libraries were made using the immunoSEQ multiplex PCR assay. For the multiplex PCR, a mixture combining 60 forward primers for TCR Vbeta segments and 13 reverse primers for TCR Jbeta segments was used. A multiplex PCR assay on genomic DNA amplified the CDR3 region of rearranged TCR beta genes. On the Illumina HiSeq System, the amplified TCR beta libraries were sequenced as 87-base-pair reads. The source study handled its data this way. In a later analysis, tens of millions of unique TCR beta chains were counted across the 650 to 750 repertoires, and roughly 11 million of these chains were shared by at least two donors. A nearest-neighbor algorithm error-corrected the raw reads and collapsed the reads into unique sequences, merging closely related sequences to remove PCR and sequencing errors. To assign V, D and J gene segments, CDR3 sequences were aligned to IMGT reference sequences. For a sequence to be retained, at least a six-nucleotide match to both a V gene segment and a J gene segment was required. Rearrangements were classified as productive when the CDR3 lacked stop codons and remained in frame with V and J, and all other rearrangements were classified as non-productive. Following IMGT convention, CDR3 was defined as the stretch from the second conserved V-encoded cysteine up to the conserved J-encoded phenylalanine. The earlier analysis of some 600 of the donors excluded sequences that lacked an unambiguous match to a single V gene segment. An earlier analysis of approximately 590 of the donors called V segments functional above 56.7% productive rearrangements and segregating when the between-donor standard deviation exceeded 5%. A statistical classification framework was built for diagnosing cytomegalovirus status from the catalog of TCR beta chain sequences. V and J gene assignment, in a later analysis, came from comparing TCR nucleotide sequences with IMGT/GENE-DB human TR gene sequences. The TCRdist pipeline was used in a later analysis to assign CDR3 sequences and most-parsimonious VDJ recombination scenarios. In a later analysis, every TCR beta chain was defined by the combination of its CDR3 amino acid sequence and its V-gene family, and reads without a unique V-gene family were dropped. To address suspected cross-contamination and a sequencing artifact, a later analysis removed some 620 highly shared, low-generation-probability nucleotide sequences. A later analysis calculated a clonal expansion index for each public chain from normalized within-repertoire ranks of inferred template counts. A later analysis computed generation probabilities with a VDJ recombination model fitted to out-of-frame rearrangements, and checked the results against IGoR. In a later analysis, hypergeometric tests were used to score TCR-TCR, TCR-HLA and TCR-CMV co-occurrence, with a repertoire-size bias correction applied to TCR pairs. In a later analysis, false discovery rates were estimated by permuting HLA or CMV assignments 20 times. In a later analysis, co-occurring TCRs were grouped using DBSCAN, and TCRdist sequence similarity was added for clustering within HLA-allele-positive subsets. For co-occurrence clustering, repertoires with fewer than 30,000 or more than 120,000 public chains were excluded, along with roughly 5 repertoires with anomalous nucleotide sharing. The source is immuneACCESS, and TCRdb retained only in-frame sequences with V and J called. Part of the clones is not carried over; for the studies checked, unresolved V genes explain less than half of this, and the remainder is unexplained. The DNA was the basis for D and trimming; V, J and clone size are from that table. Counted in this sample were approximately 150,000 clones; about 75% of them appeared once. The ten top clones hold about 1.7% of the sample.

This entry is derived from a study of cytomegalovirus exposure and HLA in healthy donors (dated by TCRdb to the late 2010s). Study-wide context: An earlier analysis of approximately 640 of the donors reported more than 250 Gb of sequence data and roughly 110 million unique TCR beta sequences from 150 million to 200 million T cells. Of the 398 genotyped donors, 75% to 85% were placed in the genetic ancestry cluster associated with self-reported Caucasian donors. The study aimed to test whether cataloging public T cell receptors could reveal signatures of past pathogen exposure. On average, around 240,000 unique TCR beta nucleotide sequences were sequenced per donor among 398 genotyped donors of the cohort, with approximately 18% of those sequences being non-productive. HLA typing covered class I and class II loci at four-digit resolution. Several DR-DQ haplotypes were handled as single units for association and clustering, since linkage in the cohort was strong. In a later analysis, previously published TCR beta repertoires from more than 500 donors were re-analyzed and high-resolution HLA genotyping was added so that TCR occurrence patterns could be studied. A later genetic analysis took genome-wide SNP genotypes for about 55% of the roughly 700 donors and used that subset as a discovery cohort. Besides the first cohort of 500 to 700 subjects, a separate validation cohort made up of around 120 different subjects was used. The study profiled the T cell repertoires of 500 to 800 subjects by immunosequencing and related them to cytomegalovirus serostatus. An early release that covered about 600 HLA-typed donors contained about 290 gigabases of sequencing data and 85 million to 100 million unique TCR sequences. Rather than using new phenotypic data, the later analysis identified candidate immune exposures from TCR beta sequences and from how often those sequences occurred across donors. All discovery cohort repertoires had been generated using a single sequencing platform. To predict cytomegalovirus infection status, the study brought together high-throughput TCR immunosequencing, statistical association of individual TCRs with disease status, and machine learning. The number of typed donors differed by locus: about 620-630 for A, B, C, DRB1 and DQB1; 500 to 550 for DQA1; 600 to 610 for DPA1; and about 470 for DPB1. Donor age, sex, ethnicity and CMV serostatus were compiled together with the repertoire data. An earlier analysis of 450 to 750 of the donors used high-throughput TCR beta sequencing to judge whether each TCR beta V gene segment behaved as functional or pseudogenic.

In total, over 600 healthy bone marrow donors made up the cohort. All cohort members were sampled while nominally healthy, although unrecorded immune exposures were likely present. The donor was CMV seronegative and belonged to the group of approximately 320 seronegative cohort members. Every donor gave a peripheral blood sample, and the peripheral blood mononuclear cells from that sample were used for TCR beta sequencing. Genomic DNA extraction from the blood cell samples was performed with the Qiagen DNeasy Blood Extraction Kit. The paper's findings and limits, for the study overall: Most TCR sequences were observed very rarely across donors, whereas some public TCRs were present in many individuals. The presence/absence analyses assumed that sequencing depth was roughly uniform across donors, and that assumption may not be true. According to a later analysis, most CMV-associated TCR beta chains appeared to be HLA-restricted, and the HLA associations seemed to be driven largely by CMV exposure. The sequencing pipeline was judged likely to have produced a cluster of highly shared sequence variants as a technical artifact. Three of the identified cytomegalovirus-associated TCR beta chains were confirmed in vitro to be specific for cytomegalovirus antigens. Some IMGT-functional V segments, including TRBV6-2 and TRBV6-3, could not be distinguished by the 87-base-pair reads and were therefore excluded. Specific HLA alleles were associated with about 17,000 TCR beta sequences at a false discovery rate of 0.05 in a later analysis. According to a later analysis, parvovirus B19, influenza, CMV and Epstein-Barr virus appeared linked to several top co-occurrence clusters. In a later analysis, the rate of TCR association differed among HLA loci, with DRB1 alleles having the most associated TCRs and HLA-C alleles having the fewest. In a later genetic analysis, fewer N-insertions in productive TCRs were reported among donors in an Asian-associated ancestry cluster than the roughly 710-donor mean. The classifier was reported to diagnose cytomegalovirus status with high specificity and sensitivity in both the original cohort and the validation cohort. An association between a missense DCLRE1C variant and V-gene and J-gene trimming of TCR beta chains was found in a later genetic analysis and replicated in an independent cohort. A further reported finding was that TCR beta sequences accurately predicted the HLA-A and HLA-B alleles for most subjects in the first cohort. Correlated functional status among segregating V segments might be attributable to linkage disequilibrium, but an unknown experimental factor could not be ruled out. In a later analysis, HLA-associated TCR beta chains were found to be more clonally expanded and to have lower generation probabilities than equally common non-associated chains. The study listed 164 TCR beta chains as associated with cytomegalovirus. The earlier analysis of approximately 540 of the donors excluded over 15 rarely observed V segments, including chromosome 9 orphons, because counts were too low. According to the authors, the approach could potentially be generalized to other disease states and immunological phenotypes. An earlier analysis of 587 of the donors showed that most TCR beta V segments appeared in productive rearrangements either about 87% or about 30% of the time, which broadly matched IMGT annotations. The only immune exposure information available for the cohort was CMV serostatus. Because HLA typing was missing for some donors at each locus, association tests included only the typed subset. When HLA alleles, especially DR and DQ, strongly co-occurred, attributing TCR associations to individual alleles was difficult. The cohort was sequenced for TCR beta chains only, and without alpha or paired-chain data the features that could be detected were limited.

The CDR3 spans 16 residues, from the cysteine through the phenylalanine. This entry keeps only the CDR3 DNA: 48 bases, framed from base 1. The rearranged chain carries TRBV21-1 and TRBJ2-7; the tabulated D call, TRBD1, remains unverified against the DNA. TRBV21-1 is a documented pseudogene. This TCR derives from a woman aged 25 to 39 in good health and CMV-seronegative. Material: PBMCs. The DNA reads TGTGCCAGCAGCAAAGGGGAGGGGGACAGGGAGCCCGAGCAGTACTTC. Protein translation: CASSKGEGDREPEQYF.